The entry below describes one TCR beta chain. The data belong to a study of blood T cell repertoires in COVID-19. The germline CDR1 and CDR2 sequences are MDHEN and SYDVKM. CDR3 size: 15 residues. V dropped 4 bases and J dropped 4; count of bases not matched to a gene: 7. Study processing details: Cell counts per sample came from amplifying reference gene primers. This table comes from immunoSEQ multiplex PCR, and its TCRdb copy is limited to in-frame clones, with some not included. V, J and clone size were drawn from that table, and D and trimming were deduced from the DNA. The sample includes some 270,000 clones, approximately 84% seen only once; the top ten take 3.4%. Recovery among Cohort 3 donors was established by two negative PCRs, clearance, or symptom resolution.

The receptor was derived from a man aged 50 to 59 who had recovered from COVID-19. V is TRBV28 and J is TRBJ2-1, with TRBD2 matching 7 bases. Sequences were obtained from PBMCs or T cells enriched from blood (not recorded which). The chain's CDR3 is CASSSGLGGYNEQFF. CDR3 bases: TGTGCCAGCAGTTCCGGACTAGGAGGTTACAATGAGCAGTTCTTC.